These T cell receptor beta chains were read from a single sample in a study of CD8 T cells in ankylosing spondylitis. TCRdb re-analysed the 5' RACE reads in MiXCR, keeping a single row per CDR3 protein. The sample has about 200,000 distinct CDR3 sequences, 6% to 8.5% seen once; the top ten hold 14%. The sequenced sample was blood, either unsorted or a sorted T cell fraction (not recorded which). The receptors originated from a male donor with ankylosing spondylitis. Both conserved end residues are part of each CDR3. The order of the fields is D gene, J gene, V gene, clone size, CDR3 protein, CDR3 DNA. A D gene is named only where the DNA matches it firmly. Some rows mark clone size as missing; the rest say once, few, many or name a class of expanded clone.

d_gene: NA; j_gene: TRBJ2-7; v_gene: TRBV4-3; abundance: NA; CDR3aa: CASSQNHRSKEQYF; CDR3nt: TGCGCCAGCAGCCAAAATCATCGGTCCAAGGAGCAGTACTTC
d_gene: NA; j_gene: TRBJ2-5; v_gene: TRBV7-2; abundance: many; CDR3aa: CASSPSLAYETQYF; CDR3nt: TGTGCCAGCAGCCCCAGCCTAGCGTATGAGACCCAGTACTTC
d_gene: NA; j_gene: TRBJ1-2; v_gene: TRBV20-1; abundance: many; CDR3aa: CSTHFTANYGYTF; CDR3nt: TGCAGTACTCATTTTACAGCAAACTATGGCTACACCTTC
d_gene: NA; j_gene: TRBJ2-2; v_gene: TRBV5-1; abundance: few; CDR3aa: CATMGHPNTGELFF; CDR3nt: TGCGCCACTATGGGACACCCGAACACCGGGGAGCTGTTTTTT
d_gene: TRBD2; j_gene: TRBJ2-7; v_gene: TRBV5-6; abundance: NA; CDR3aa: CASSWQGLAGDYEQYF; CDR3nt: TGTGCCAGCAGCTGGCAGGGACTAGCGGGAGATTACGAGCAGTACTTC
d_gene: NA; j_gene: TRBJ1-5; v_gene: TRBV4-1; abundance: NA; CDR3aa: CASSFRDMGQPQHF; CDR3nt: TGCGCCAGCAGCTTTCGGGACATGGGTCAGCCCCAGCATTTT
d_gene: NA; j_gene: TRBJ1-1; v_gene: TRBV7-9; abundance: many; CDR3aa: CASFPPRSMNTEAFF; CDR3nt: TGTGCCAGTTTTCCCCCCAGGTCCATGAACACTGAAGCTTTCTTT
d_gene: TRBD2; j_gene: TRBJ2-1; v_gene: TRBV11-1; abundance: many; CDR3aa: CASSLAEAGTSEGYNEQFF; CDR3nt: TGTGCCAGCAGCCTAGCCGAAGCCGGGACTAGCGAGGGCTACAATGAGCAGTTCTTC
d_gene: TRBD1; j_gene: TRBJ1-2; v_gene: TRBV20-1; abundance: many; CDR3aa: CSARDPQMAGGRGYTF; CDR3nt: TGCAGTGCTAGAGACCCCCAGATGGCAGGGGGTCGTGGCTACACCTTC
d_gene: NA; j_gene: TRBJ2-6; v_gene: TRBV6-2/TRBV6-3; abundance: many; CDR3aa: CASSYEASGANVLTF; CDR3nt: TGTGCCAGCAGTTACGAGGCATCTGGGGCCAACGTCCTGACTTTC
d_gene: TRBD1; j_gene: TRBJ2-7; v_gene: TRBV5-6; abundance: many; CDR3aa: CASSMGQVTYEQYF; CDR3nt: TGTGCCAGCAGCATGGGACAGGTCACCTACGAGCAGTACTTC
d_gene: NA; j_gene: TRBJ2-3; v_gene: TRBV18; abundance: many; CDR3aa: CASSLRDFIDTQYF; CDR3nt: TGTGCCAGCTCACTCCGGGACTTCATTGATACGCAGTATTTT
d_gene: TRBD2; j_gene: TRBJ2-1; v_gene: TRBV6-2/TRBV6-3; abundance: many; CDR3aa: CASSYGSGRIYNEQFF; CDR3nt: TGTGCCAGCAGTTACGGTAGCGGGAGGATATACAATGAGCAGTTCTTC
d_gene: NA; j_gene: TRBJ1-4; v_gene: TRBV20-1; abundance: many; CDR3aa: CSARFPREAGEKLFF; CDR3nt: TGCAGTGCTAGATTCCCGCGTGAGGCGGGTGAAAAACTGTTTTTT
d_gene: NA; j_gene: TRBJ2-5; v_gene: TRBV5-1; abundance: many; CDR3aa: CASSLTGRARETQYF; CDR3nt: TGCGCCAGCAGCTTGACAGGGCGCGCAAGAGAGACCCAGTACTTC
d_gene: NA; j_gene: TRBJ1-1; v_gene: TRBV27; abundance: many; CDR3aa: CASSIGGGNTEAFF; CDR3nt: TGTGCCAGCAGTATTGGGGGGGGGAACACTGAAGCTTTCTTT
d_gene: NA; j_gene: TRBJ1-2; v_gene: TRBV29-1; abundance: many; CDR3aa: CSVINTEAPNYGYTF; CDR3nt: TGCAGCGTTATAAACACAGAGGCGCCTAACTATGGCTACACCTTC
d_gene: NA; j_gene: TRBJ2-1; v_gene: TRBV5-1; abundance: many; CDR3aa: CASSLTGFGLNNEQFF; CDR3nt: TGCGCCAGCAGCTTGACTGGTTTCGGACTAAACAATGAGCAGTTCTTC
d_gene: TRBD1; j_gene: TRBJ2-2; v_gene: TRBV7-9; abundance: few; CDR3aa: CASSPLMGTAITGELFF; CDR3nt: TGTGCCAGCAGCCCATTGATGGGGACAGCTATCACCGGGGAGCTGTTTTTT
d_gene: NA; j_gene: TRBJ2-3; v_gene: TRBV29-1; abundance: many; CDR3aa: CSLRADTQYF; CDR3nt: TGCAGCCTAAGGGCAGATACGCAGTATTTT
d_gene: NA; j_gene: TRBJ2-2; v_gene: TRBV2; abundance: NA; CDR3aa: CASVGSELFF; CDR3nt: TGTGCCAGTGTCGGCTCGGAGCTGTTTTTT
d_gene: NA; j_gene: TRBJ2-7; v_gene: TRBV27; abundance: many; CDR3aa: CASSFAKTLGEQYF; CDR3nt: TGTGCCAGCAGTTTCGCTAAAACGTTGGGCGAGCAGTACTTC
d_gene: NA; j_gene: TRBJ2-7; v_gene: TRBV14; abundance: many; CDR3aa: CASSRYRVEQYF; CDR3nt: TGTGCCAGCAGCCGTTACAGGGTCGAGCAGTACTTC
d_gene: NA; j_gene: TRBJ1-1; v_gene: TRBV12-3/TRBV12-4; abundance: few; CDR3aa: CASTPGTEAFF; CDR3nt: TGTGCCAGCACCCCCGGGACGGAAGCTTTCTTT
d_gene: NA; j_gene: TRBJ2-2; v_gene: TRBV2; abundance: many; CDR3aa: CASGEPFMSTGELFF; CDR3nt: TGTGCCAGCGGCGAGCCGTTCATGAGCACCGGGGAGCTGTTTTTT
d_gene: NA; j_gene: TRBJ2-7; v_gene: TRBV6-1; abundance: many; CDR3aa: CASRGPGLLAYEQYF; CDR3nt: TGTGCCAGCAGGGGTCCGGGACTCCTAGCCTACGAGCAGTACTTC
d_gene: TRBD1; j_gene: TRBJ1-1; v_gene: TRBV6-1; abundance: many; CDR3aa: CASRGQGFNTEAFF; CDR3nt: TGTGCCAGCAGGGGACAGGGTTTCAACACTGAAGCTTTCTTT
d_gene: NA; j_gene: TRBJ2-1; v_gene: TRBV29-1; abundance: many; CDR3aa: CSVEIAVSSYNEQFF; CDR3nt: TGCAGCGTTGAAATAGCGGTTAGCTCCTACAATGAGCAGTTCTTC